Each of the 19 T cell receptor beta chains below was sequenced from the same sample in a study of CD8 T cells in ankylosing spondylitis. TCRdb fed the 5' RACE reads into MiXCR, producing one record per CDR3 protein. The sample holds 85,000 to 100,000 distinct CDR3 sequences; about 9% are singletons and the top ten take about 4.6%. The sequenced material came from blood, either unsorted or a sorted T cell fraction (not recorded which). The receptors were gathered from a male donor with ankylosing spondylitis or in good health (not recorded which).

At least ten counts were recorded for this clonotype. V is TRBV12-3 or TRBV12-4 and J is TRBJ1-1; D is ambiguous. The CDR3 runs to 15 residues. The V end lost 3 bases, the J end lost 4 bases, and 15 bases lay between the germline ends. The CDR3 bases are TGTGCCAGCAGTTTCCGGGCCCCGGCCCTCACTGAAGCTTTCTTT. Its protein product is CASSFRAPALTEAFF.

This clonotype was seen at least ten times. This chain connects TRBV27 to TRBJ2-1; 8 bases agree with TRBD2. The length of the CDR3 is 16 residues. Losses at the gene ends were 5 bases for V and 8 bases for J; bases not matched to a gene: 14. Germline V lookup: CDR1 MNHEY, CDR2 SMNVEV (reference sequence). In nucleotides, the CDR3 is TGTGCCAGCAGTGCCCGGATGTCGGGACTAGAAGATGAGCAGTTCTTC. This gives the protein CASSARMSGLEDEQFF.

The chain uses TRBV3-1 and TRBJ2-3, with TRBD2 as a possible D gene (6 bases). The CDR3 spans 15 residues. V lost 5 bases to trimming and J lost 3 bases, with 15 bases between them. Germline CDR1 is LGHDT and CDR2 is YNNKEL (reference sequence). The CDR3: CASSMRGPRTDTQYF. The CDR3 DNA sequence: TGTGCCAGCAGCATGCGGGGCCCTAGGACAGATACGCAGTATTTT.

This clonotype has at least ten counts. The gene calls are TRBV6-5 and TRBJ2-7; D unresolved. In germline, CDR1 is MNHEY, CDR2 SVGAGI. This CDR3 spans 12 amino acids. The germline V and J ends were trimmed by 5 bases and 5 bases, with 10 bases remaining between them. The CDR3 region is CASSRARNEQYF. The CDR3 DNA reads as TGTGCCAGCAGTCGCGCTCGGAACGAGCAGTACTTC.

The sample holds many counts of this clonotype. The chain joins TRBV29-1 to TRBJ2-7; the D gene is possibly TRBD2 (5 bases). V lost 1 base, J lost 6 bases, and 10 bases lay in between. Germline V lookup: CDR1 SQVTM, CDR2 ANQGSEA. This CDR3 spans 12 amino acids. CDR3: CSVEVTGSEQYF. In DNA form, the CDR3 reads TGCAGCGTTGAAGTGACGGGGTCCGAGCAGTACTTC.

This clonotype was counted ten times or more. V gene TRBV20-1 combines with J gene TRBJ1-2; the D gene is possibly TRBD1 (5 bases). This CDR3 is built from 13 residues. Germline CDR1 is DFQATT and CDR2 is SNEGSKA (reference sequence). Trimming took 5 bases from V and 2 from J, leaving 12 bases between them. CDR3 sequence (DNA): TGCAGTGCTCCCCCGGACATCAACTATGGCTACACCTTC. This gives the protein CSAPPDINYGYTF.

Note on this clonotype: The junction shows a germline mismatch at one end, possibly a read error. The CDR3 region is CACSLGAGTTKGETQYF. The CDR3 DNA reads TGTGCCTGCAGCTTAGGAGCGGGCACAACCAAAGGAGAGACCCAGTACTTC. The rearrangement links TRBV7-4 to TRBJ2-5; a weak D match, TRBD2 (6 bases). Germline V lookup: CDR1 SGHVT, CDR2 SQSDAQ. The CDR3 length is 17 residues.

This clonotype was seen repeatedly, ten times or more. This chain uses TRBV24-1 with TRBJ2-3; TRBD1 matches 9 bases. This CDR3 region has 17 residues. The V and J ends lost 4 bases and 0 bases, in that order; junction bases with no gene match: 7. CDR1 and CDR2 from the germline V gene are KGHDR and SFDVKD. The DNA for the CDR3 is TGTGCCACCAGTGAGGGACAGGGATACACTAGCACAGATACGCAGTATTTT. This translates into CATSEGQGYTSTDTQYF.

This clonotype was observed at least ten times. CDR3: CASSILAGKPVTQYF. Written as DNA, the CDR3 is TGTGCCAGCAGTATTCTAGCGGGGAAGCCGGTTACGCAGTATTTT. The chain uses TRBV12-3 or TRBV12-4 and TRBJ2-3, with 9 positions matching TRBD2. This CDR3 has 15 amino acids. V lost 5 bases and J lost 8; bases outside the gene matches: 11.

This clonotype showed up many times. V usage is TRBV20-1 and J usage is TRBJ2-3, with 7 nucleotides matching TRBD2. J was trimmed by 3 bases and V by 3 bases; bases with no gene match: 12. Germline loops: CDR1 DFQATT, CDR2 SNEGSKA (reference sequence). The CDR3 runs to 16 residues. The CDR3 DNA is TGCAGTGCTAGGGGGGGGACTCCCTTTGAGACAGATACGCAGTATTTT. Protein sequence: CSARGGTPFETDTQYF.

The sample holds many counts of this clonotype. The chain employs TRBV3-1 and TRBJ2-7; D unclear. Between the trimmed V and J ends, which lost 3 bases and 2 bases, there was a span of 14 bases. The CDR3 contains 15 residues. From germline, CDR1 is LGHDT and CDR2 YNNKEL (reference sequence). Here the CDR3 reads CASSHPTGKAYEQYF. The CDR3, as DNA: TGTGCCAGCAGCCATCCTACGGGTAAGGCCTACGAGCAGTACTTC.

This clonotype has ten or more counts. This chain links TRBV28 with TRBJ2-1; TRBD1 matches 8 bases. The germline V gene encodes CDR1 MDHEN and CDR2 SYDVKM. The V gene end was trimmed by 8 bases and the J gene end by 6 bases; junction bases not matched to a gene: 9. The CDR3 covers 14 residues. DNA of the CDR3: TGTGCCAGCGGTGGAGACAGGGGATTCAATGAGCAGTTCTTC. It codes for CASGGDRGFNEQFF.

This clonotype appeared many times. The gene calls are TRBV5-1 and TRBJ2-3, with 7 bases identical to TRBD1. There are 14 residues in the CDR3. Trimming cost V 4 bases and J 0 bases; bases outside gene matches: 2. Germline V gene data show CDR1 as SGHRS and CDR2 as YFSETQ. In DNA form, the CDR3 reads TGCGCCAGCAGCCGGGACAGTAGCACAGATACGCAGTATTTT. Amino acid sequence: CASSRDSSTDTQYF.

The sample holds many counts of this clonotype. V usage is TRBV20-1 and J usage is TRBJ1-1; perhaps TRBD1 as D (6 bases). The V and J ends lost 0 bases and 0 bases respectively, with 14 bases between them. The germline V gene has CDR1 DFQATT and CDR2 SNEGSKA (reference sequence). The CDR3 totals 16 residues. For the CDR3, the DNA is TGCAGTGCTAGAGACCGGGACACCGTCATGAACACTGAAGCTTTCTTT. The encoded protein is CSARDRDTVMNTEAFF.

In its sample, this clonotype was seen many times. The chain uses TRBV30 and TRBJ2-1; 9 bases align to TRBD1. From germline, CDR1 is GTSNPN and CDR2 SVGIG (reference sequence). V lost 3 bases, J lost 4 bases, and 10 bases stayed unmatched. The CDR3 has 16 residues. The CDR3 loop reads CAWRDWGQGSYNEQFF. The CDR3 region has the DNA TGTGCCTGGAGGGATTGGGGACAGGGTTCATACAATGAGCAGTTCTTC.

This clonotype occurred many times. The CDR3 DNA is TGCGCCAGCAGCTTGGCGGGACAGGAAGAGACCCAGTACTTC. Protein product: CASSLAGQEETQYF. This chain joins TRBV5-1 and TRBJ2-5, with 8 bases lining up with TRBD1. The CDR3 is 14 amino acids. CDR1 and CDR2 (germline): SGHRS, YFSETQ. V shed 0 bases, J shed 3 bases, and the junction held 1 base outside the gene matches.

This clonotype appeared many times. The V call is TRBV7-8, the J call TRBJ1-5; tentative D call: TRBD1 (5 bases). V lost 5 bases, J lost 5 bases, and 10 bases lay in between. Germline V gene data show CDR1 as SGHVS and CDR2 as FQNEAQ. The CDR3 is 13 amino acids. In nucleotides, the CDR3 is TGTGCCAGCAGCATACAGGAATATCAGCCCCAGCATTTT. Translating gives CASSIQEYQPQHF.

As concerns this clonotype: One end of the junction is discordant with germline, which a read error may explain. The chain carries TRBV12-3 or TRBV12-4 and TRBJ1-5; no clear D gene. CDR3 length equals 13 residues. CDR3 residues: CASSFRGNRPQHF. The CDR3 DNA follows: TGTGCCAGCAGTTTTCGTGGGAATCGGCCCCAGCATTTT.

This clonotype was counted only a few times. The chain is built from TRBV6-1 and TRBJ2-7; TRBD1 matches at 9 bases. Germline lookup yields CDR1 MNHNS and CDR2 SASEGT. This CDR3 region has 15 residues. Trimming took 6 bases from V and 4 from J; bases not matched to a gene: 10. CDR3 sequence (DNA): TGTGCCAGCAGCCGCCCGGGACAGGGACGGTACGAGCAGTACTTC. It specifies CASSRPGQGRYEQYF.